This record looks at one T cell receptor (beta chain) sequence and its context. CDR1 is MNHEY and CDR2 is SVGAGI in the germline V gene. V gave up 4 bases and J gave up 7 bases, with 10 bases separating them. The CDR3 runs to 12 residues. This sample stems from a study of T-cell reconstitution after alpha-beta-depleted transplantation in children. Preparation of the TCRbeta library involved a method that used unique molecular identifiers. A single record per CDR3 protein comes from TCRdb applying MiXCR to the PCR reads. The table shows 500,000 to 600,000 distinct CDR3 sequences, with approximately 29% occurring only once.

This specimen was PBMCs from the stem cell graft donor, taken from the stem cell graft. The receptor was isolated from a human donor who donated a stem cell graft to a child with aplastic anemia. This sequence joins TRBV6-5 and TRBJ1-2, with a tentative D call TRBD1 (5 bases). CDR3 DNA sequence: TGTGCCAGCAGTTCTGCGGGGGTTGGCTACACCTTC. Translating gives CASSSAGVGYTF.